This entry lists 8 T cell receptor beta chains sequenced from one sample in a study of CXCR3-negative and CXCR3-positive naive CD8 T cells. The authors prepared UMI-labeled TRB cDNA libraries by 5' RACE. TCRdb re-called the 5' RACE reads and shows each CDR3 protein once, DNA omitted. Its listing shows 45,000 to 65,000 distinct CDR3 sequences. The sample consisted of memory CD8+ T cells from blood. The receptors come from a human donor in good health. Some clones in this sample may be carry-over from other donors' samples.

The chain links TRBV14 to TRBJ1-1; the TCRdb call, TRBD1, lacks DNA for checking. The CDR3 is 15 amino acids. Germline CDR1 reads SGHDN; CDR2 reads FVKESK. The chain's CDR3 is CASSQDWGARTEAFF. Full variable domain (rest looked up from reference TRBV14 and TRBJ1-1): EAGVTQFPSHSVIEKGQTVTLRCDPISGHDNLYWYRRVMGKEIKFLLHFVKESKQDESGMPNNRFLAERTGGTYSTLKVQPAELEDSGVYFCASSQDWGARTEAFFGQGTRLTVV.

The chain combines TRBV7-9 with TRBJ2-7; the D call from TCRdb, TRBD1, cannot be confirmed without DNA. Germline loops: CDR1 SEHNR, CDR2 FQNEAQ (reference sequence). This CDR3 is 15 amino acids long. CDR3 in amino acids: CASSGQLDRPYEQYF.

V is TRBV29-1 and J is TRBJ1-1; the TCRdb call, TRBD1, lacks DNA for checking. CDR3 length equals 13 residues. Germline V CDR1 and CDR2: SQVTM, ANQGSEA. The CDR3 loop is CSVEDGRDFEAFF. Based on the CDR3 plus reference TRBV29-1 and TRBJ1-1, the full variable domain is SAVISQKPSRDICQRGTSLTIQCQVDSQVTMMFWYRQQPGQSLTLIATANQGSEATYESGFVIDKFPISRPNLTFSTLTVSNMSPEDSSIYLCSVEDGRDFEAFFGQGTRLTVV.

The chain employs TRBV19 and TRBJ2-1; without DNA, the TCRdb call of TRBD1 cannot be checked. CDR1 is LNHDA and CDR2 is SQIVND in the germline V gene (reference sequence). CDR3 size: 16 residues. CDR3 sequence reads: CASSIARGPGRNEQFF.

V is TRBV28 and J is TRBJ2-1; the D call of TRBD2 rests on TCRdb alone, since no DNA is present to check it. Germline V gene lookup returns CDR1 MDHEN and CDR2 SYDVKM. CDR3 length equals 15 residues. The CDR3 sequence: CASSPGERDYNEQFF.

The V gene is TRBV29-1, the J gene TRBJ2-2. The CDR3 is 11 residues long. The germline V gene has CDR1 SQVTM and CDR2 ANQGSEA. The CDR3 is CSVDGSWELFF.

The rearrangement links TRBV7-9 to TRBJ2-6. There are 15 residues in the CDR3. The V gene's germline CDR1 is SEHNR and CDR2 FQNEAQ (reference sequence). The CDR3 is CASSPLRPGANVLTF.

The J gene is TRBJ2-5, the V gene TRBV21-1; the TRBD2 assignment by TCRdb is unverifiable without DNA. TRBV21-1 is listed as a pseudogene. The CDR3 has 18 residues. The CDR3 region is CASSTSPGTSGNQETQYF.